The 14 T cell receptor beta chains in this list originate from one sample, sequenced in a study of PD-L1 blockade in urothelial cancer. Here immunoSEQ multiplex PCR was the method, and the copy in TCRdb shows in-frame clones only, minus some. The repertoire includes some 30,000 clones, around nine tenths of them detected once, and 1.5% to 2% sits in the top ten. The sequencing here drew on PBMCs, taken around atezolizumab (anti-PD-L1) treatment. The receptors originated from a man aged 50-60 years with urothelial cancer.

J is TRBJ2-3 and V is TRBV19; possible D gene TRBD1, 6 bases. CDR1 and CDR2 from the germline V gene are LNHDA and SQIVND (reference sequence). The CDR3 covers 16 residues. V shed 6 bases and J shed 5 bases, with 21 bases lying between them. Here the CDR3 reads CASSSLLGGRGDTQYF. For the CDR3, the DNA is TGTGCCAGTAGCTCCTTGCTTGGGGGCCGGGGAGATACGCAGTATTTT.

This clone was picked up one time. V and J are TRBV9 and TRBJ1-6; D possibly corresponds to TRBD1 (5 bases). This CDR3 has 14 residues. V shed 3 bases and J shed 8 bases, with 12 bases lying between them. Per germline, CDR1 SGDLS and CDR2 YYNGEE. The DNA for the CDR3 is TGTGCCAGCAGCGCCACGGGGGGAGATTCACCCCTCCACTTT. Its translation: CASSATGGDSPLHF.

For the CDR3, the DNA is TGTGCCAGCAGAAAACAGGGTTCTGGAAACACCATATATTTT. It encodes CASRKQGSGNTIYF. V gene TRBV6-1 combines with J gene TRBJ1-3, with D perhaps matching TRBD1 (6 bases). CDR3 size: 14 residues. CDR1 is MNHNS and CDR2 is SASEGT in the germline V gene. The V and J ends lost 6 bases and 1 base respectively, with 10 bases between them.

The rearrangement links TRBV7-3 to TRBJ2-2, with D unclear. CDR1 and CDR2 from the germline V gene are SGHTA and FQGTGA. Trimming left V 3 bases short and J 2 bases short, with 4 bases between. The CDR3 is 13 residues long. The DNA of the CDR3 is TGTGCCAGCAGCTTGTCTAACACCGGGGAGCTGTTTTTT. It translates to CASSLSNTGELFF.

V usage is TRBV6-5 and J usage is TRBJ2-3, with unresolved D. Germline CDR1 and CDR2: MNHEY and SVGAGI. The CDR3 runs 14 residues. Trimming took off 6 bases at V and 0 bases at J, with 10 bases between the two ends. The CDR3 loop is CASRKSTSTDTQYF. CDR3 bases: TGTGCCAGCAGAAAATCGACTAGCACAGATACGCAGTATTTT.

The CDR3: CSVVQTRSQFF. The CDR3 bases are TGCAGCGTTGTCCAGACTAGGAGTCAGTTCTTC. The V and J genes are TRBV29-1 and TRBJ2-1; D possibly corresponds to TRBD2 (6 bases). Germline values: CDR1 SQVTM, CDR2 ANQGSEA. The V and J ends lost 4 bases and 13 bases respectively, with 14 bases between them. The CDR3 spans 11 residues.

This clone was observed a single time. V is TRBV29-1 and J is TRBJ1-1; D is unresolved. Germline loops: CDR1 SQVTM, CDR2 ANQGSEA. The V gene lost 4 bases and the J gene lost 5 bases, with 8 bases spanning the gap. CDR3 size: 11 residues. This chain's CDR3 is CSVVPRTEAFF. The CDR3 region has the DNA TGCAGCGTTGTTCCCAGGACTGAAGCTTTCTTT. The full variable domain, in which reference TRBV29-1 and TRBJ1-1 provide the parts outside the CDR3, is SAVISQKPSRDICQRGTSLTIQCQVDSQVTMMFWYRQQPGQSLTLIATANQGSEATYESGFVIDKFPISRPNLTFSTLTVSNMSPEDSSIYLCSVVPRTEAFFGQGTRLTVV.

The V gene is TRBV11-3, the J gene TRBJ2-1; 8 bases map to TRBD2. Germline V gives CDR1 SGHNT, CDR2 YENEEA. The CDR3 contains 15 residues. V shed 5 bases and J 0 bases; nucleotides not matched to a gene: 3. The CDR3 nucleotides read TGTGCCAGCAGCCCCGGGACTAGCTCCTACAATGAGCAGTTCTTC. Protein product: CASSPGTSSYNEQFF.

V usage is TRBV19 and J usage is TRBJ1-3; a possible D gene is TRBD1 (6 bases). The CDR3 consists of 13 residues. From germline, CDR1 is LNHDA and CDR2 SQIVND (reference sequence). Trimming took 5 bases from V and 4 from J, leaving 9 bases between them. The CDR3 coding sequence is TGTGCCAGTAGTGTCGACAGGGGAAACACCATATATTTT. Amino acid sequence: CASSVDRGNTIYF.

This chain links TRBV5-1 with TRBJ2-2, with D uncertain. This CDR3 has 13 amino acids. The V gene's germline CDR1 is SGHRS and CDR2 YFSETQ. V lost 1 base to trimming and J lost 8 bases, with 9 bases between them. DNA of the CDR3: TGCGCCAGCAGCTTGCGAGAAGAGGGGGAGCTGTTTTTT. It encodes CASSLREEGELFF. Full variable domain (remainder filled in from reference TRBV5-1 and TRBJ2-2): KAGVTQTPRYLIKTRGQQVTLSCSPISGHRSVSWYQQTPGQGLQFLFEYFSETQRNKGNFPGRFSGRQFSNSRSEMNVSTLELGDSALYLCASSLREEGELFFGEGSRLTVL.

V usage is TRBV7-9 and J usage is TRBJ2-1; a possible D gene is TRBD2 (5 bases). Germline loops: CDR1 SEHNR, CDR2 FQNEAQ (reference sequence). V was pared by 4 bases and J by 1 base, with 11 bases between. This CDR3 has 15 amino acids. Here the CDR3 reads CASSSDYLSYNEQFF. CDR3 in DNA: TGTGCCAGCAGCTCCGACTATTTATCCTACAATGAGCAGTTCTTC.

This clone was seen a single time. The CDR3 DNA follows: TGTGCCAGCAGTTCGACGACAGGGATGGTGAGTCAGCCCCAGCATTTT. Translated: CASSSTTGMVSQPQHF. J is TRBJ1-5 and V is TRBV27, with 7 bases identical to TRBD1. CDR3 length: 16 amino acids. V lost 4 bases and J lost 6; bases outside the gene matches: 12. Germline CDR1 reads MNHEY; CDR2 reads SMNVEV (reference sequence).

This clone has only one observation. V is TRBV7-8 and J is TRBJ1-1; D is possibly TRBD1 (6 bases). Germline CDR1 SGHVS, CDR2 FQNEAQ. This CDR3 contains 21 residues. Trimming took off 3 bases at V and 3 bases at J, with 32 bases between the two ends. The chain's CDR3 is CASSFARFSIGRGRLDTEAFF. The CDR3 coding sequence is TGTGCCAGCAGCTTTGCCCGATTTTCGATTGGCAGGGGTAGGTTGGACACTGAAGCTTTCTTT.

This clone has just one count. In nucleotides, the CDR3 is TGTGCCAGCAGCTTGAGCGCTGCGGGGGGCTCCTACAATGAGCAGTTCTTC. Translation: CASSLSAAGGSYNEQFF. J is TRBJ2-1 and V is TRBV5-8; 8 positions match TRBD2. V shed 1 base, J shed 0 bases, and the junction held 6 bases outside the gene matches. The CDR3 extends over 17 amino acids. Germline V gives CDR1 SGHTS, CDR2 YDEGEE.